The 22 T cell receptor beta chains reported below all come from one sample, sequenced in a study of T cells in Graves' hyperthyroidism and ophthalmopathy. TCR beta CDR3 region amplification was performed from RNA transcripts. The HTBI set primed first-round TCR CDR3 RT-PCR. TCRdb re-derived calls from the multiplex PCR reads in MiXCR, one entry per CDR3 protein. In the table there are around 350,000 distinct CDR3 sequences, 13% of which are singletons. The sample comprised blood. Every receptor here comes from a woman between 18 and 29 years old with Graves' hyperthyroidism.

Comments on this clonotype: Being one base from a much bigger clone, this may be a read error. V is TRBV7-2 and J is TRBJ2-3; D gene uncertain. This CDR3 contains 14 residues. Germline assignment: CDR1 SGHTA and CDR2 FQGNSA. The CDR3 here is CACSFGLNTDTQYF. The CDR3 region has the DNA TGTGCCTGCAGCTTCGGCCTTAACACAGATACGCAGTATTTT.

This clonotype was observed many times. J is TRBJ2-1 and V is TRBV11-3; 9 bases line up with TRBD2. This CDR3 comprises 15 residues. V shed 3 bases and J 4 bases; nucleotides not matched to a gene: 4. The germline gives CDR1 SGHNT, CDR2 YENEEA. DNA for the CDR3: TGTGCCAGCAGCTTTAGGACTAGCGAATACAATGAGCAGTTCTTC. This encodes CASSFRTSEYNEQFF.

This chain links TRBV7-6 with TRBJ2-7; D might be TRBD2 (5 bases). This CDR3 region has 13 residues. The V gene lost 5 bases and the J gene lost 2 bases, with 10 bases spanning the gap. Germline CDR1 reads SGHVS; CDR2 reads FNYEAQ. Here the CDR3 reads CASSRGPAYEQYF. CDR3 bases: TGTGCCAGCAGCCGGGGTCCCGCCTACGAGCAGTACTTC.

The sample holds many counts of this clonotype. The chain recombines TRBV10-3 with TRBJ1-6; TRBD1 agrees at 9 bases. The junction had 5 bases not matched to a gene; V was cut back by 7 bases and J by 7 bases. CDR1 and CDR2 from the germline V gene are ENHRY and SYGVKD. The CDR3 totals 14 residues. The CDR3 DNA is TGTGCCATCACAACCGGGACAGGGAATTCACCCCTCCACTTT. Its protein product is CAITTGTGNSPLHF.

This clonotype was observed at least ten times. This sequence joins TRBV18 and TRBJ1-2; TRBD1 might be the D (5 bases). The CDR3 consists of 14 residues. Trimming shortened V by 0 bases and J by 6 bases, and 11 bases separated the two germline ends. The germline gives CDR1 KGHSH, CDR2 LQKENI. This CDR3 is CASSPPPGVDGYTF. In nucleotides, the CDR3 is TGTGCCAGCTCACCACCGCCGGGGGTGGATGGCTACACCTTC.

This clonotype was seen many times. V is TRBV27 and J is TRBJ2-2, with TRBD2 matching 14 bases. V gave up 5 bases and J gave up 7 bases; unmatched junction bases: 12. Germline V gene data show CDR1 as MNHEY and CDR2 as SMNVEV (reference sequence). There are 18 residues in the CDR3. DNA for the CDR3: TGTGCCAGCAGTCGTGGACTAGCGGGAGGAAAAATAGTCGGGGAGCTGTTTTTT. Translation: CASSRGLAGGKIVGELFF.

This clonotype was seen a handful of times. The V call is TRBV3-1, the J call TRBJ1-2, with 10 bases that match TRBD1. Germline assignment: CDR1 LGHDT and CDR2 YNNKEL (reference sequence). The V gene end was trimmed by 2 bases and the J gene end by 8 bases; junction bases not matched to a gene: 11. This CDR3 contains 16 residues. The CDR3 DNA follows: TGTGCCAGCAGCCAAATCGGGACAGGGGCCATCAGGGGCTACACCTTC. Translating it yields CASSQIGTGAIRGYTF.

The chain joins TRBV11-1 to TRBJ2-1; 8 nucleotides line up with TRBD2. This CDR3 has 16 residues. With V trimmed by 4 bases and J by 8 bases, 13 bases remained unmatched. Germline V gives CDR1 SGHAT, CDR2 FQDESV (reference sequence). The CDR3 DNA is TGTGCCAGCAGCTCCTCTTTACAAACTAGCGGATATGAGCAGTTCTTC. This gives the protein CASSSSLQTSGYEQFF.

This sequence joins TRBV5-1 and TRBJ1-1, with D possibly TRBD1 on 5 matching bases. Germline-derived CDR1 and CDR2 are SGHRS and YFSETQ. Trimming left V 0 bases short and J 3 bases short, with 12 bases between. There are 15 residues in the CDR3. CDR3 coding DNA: TGCGCCAGCAGCTTGGTCCCAGGGCTAGACACTGAAGCTTTCTTT. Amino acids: CASSLVPGLDTEAFF.

CDR3 nucleotides: TGCGCCAGCAGCCAAGGACACAGTACTAATGAAAAACTGTTTTTT. Translated, it gives CASSQGHSTNEKLFF. This sequence joins TRBV4-1 and TRBJ1-4; D is unresolved. Germline V gene sequence: CDR1 MGHRA, CDR2 YSYEKL. CDR3 length: 15 residues. Trimming removed 1 base at V and 2 bases at J, with 8 bases between.

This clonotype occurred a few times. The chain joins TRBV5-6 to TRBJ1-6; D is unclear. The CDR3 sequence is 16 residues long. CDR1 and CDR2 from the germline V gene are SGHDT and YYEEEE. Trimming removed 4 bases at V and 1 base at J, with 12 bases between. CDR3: CASSGRVFSYNSPLHF. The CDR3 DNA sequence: TGTGCCAGCAGCGGAAGGGTGTTTTCCTATAATTCACCCCTCCACTTT.

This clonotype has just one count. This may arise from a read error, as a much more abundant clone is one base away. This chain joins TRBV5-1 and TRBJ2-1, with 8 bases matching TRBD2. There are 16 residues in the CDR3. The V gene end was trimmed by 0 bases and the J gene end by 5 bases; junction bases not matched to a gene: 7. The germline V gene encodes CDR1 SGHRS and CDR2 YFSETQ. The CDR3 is CASSLDTSGGHNEQFF. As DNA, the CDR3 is TGCGCCAGCAGCTTGGACACGTCGGGGGGGCACAATGAGCAGTTCTTC.

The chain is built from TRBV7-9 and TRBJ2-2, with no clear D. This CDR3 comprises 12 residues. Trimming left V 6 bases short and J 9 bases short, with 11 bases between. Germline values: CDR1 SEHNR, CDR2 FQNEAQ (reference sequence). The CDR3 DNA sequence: TGTGCCAGCAGTGTGTGGGCACGGGAGCTGTTTTTT. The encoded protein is CASSVWARELFF.

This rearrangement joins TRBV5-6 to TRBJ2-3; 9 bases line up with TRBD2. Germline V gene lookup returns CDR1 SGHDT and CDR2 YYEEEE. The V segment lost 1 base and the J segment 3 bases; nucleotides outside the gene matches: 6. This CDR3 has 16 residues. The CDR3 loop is CASSLLAGARTDTQYF. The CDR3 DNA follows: TGTGCCAGCAGCTTGTTAGCGGGAGCACGAACAGATACGCAGTATTTT.

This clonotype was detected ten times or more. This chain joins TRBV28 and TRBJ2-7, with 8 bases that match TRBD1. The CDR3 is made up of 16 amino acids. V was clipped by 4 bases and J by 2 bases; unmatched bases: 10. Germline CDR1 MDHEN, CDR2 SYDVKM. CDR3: CASSSSDRGNTYEQYF. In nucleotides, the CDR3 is TGTGCCAGCAGTTCCTCCGACAGGGGCAATACCTACGAGCAGTACTTC.

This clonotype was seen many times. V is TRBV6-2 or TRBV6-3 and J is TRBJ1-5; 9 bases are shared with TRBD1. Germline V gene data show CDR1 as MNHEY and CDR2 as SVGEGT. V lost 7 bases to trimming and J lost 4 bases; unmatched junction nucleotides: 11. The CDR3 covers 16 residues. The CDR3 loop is CASKKTGGKRNQPQHF. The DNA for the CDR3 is TGTGCCAGCAAAAAAACAGGGGGCAAAAGAAATCAGCCCCAGCATTTT.

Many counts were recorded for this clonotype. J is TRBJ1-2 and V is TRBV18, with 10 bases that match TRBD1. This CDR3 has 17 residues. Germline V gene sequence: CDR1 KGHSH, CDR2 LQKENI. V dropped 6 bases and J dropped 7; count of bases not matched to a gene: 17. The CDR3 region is CASSPTVSGTGEIGYTF. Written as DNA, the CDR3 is TGTGCCAGCTCCCCTACTGTTTCCGGGACAGGGGAAATTGGCTACACCTTC.

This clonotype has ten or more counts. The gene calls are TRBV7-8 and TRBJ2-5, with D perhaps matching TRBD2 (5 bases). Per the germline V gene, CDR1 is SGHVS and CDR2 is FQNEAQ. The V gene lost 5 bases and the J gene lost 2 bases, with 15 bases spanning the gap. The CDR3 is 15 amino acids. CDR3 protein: CASSPNVGLQETQYF. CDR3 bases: TGTGCCAGCAGCCCTAACGTAGGACTGCAAGAGACCCAGTACTTC.

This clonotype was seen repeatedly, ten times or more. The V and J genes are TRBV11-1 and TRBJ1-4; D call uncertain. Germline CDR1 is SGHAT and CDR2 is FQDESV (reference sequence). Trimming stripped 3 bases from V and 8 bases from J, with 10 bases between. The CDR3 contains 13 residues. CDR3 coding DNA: TGTGCCAGCAGCTTCGCCGTTACGGAAAAACTGTTTTTT. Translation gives CASSFAVTEKLFF.

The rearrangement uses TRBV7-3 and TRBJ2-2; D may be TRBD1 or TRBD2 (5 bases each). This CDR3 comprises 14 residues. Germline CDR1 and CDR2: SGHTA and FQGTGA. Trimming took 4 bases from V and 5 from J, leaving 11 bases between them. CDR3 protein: CASSSGSGTGELFF. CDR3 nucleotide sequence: TGTGCCAGCAGCTCAGGGAGCGGTACCGGGGAGCTGTTTTTT.

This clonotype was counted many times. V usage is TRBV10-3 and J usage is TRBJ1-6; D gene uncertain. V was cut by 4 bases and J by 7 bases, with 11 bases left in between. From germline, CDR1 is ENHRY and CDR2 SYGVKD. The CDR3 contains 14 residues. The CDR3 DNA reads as TGTGCCATCAGTGGGGAGAGCGGCAATTCACCCCTCCACTTT. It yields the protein CAISGESGNSPLHF.

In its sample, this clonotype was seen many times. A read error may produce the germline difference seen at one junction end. For the CDR3, the DNA is TGTGCCAGCAGCCTAACTCAGGGTCTGGAAGCTTTCTTT. Translation: CASSLTQGLEAFF. The rearrangement uses TRBV7-3 and TRBJ1-1; D is possibly TRBD1 (5 bases). CDR3 length: 13 amino acids. Germline CDR1 SGHTA, CDR2 FQGTGA.